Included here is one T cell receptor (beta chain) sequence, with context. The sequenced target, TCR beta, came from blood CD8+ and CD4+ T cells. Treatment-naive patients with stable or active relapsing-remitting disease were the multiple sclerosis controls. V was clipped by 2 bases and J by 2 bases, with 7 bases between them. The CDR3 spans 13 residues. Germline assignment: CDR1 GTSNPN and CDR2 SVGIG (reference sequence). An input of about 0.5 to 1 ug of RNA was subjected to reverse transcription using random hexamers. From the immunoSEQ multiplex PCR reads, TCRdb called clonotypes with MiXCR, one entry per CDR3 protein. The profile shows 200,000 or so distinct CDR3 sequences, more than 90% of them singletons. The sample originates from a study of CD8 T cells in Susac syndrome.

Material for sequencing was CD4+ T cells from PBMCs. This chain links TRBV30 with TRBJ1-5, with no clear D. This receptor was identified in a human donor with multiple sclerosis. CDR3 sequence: CAWSRSGNQPQHF. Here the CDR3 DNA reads TGTGCCTGGAGTAGGAGTGGCAATCAGCCCCAGCATTTT.